The 19 T cell receptor beta chains reported below all come from one sample, sequenced in a study of OX40 agonist ivuxolimab in advanced cancers. Library construction relied on the immunoSEQ multiplex PCR assay. TCRdb mirrors the immuneACCESS table, restricted to in-frame sequences. Some clones are absent from its copies; in checked studies, under half trace to an unresolved V gene, and the reason for the others is unknown. For this sample the table gives roughly 80,000 clones, of which just over 85% were detected only once. The leading ten clones occupy about 1.9% of the sample. Sequenced here: CD4+ or CD8+ T cells sorted from blood, sampled in a trial of the OX40 agonist ivuxolimab. The receptor source for this set is an adult with an advanced solid tumor such as melanoma, head and neck, liver or kidney cancer.

The rearrangement links TRBV30 to TRBJ2-4, with D perhaps TRBD1 or TRBD2 (7 bases each). This CDR3 has 12 residues. Trimming took off 4 bases at V and 8 bases at J, with 12 bases between the two ends. Germline-derived CDR1 and CDR2 are GTSNPN and SVGIG (reference sequence). Here the CDR3 DNA reads TGTGCCTGGAACCAGGGGGGGGACATTCAGTACTTC. Its translation: CAWNQGGDIQYF. The whole variable domain, filled in from reference TRBV30 and TRBJ2-4, reads SQTIHQWPATLVQPVGSPLSLECTVEGTSNPNLYWYRQAAGRGLQLLFYSVGIGQISSEVPQNLSASRPQDRQFILSSKKLLLSDSGFYLCAWNQGGDIQYFGAGTRLSVL.

The rearrangement uses TRBV7-2 and TRBJ2-7, with 10 bases that match TRBD1. The germline V gene has CDR1 SGHTA and CDR2 FQGNSA. The CDR3 is 15 residues long. Trimming took 5 bases from V and 2 from J; bases not matched to a gene: 6. DNA of the CDR3: TGTGCCAGCAGCCCCGGACAGGGGGGCACCTACGAGCAGTACTTC. It translates to CASSPGQGGTYEQYF.

The rearrangement links TRBV4-3 to TRBJ1-4; 8 bases line up with TRBD1. Trimming cost V 3 bases and J 7 bases; bases outside gene matches: 10. Looked up from germline, CDR1 is LGHNA and CDR2 is YSLEER. The CDR3 totals 16 residues. The DNA for the CDR3 is TGCGCCAGCAGCCAGTCGACAGGGGCGAGGGGTGAAAAACTGTTTTTT. It encodes CASSQSTGARGEKLFF.

The chain employs TRBV7-3 and TRBJ2-1; D not resolved. This CDR3 is 15 amino acids long. V gave up 5 bases and J gave up 4 bases, with 15 bases separating them. The germline V gene has CDR1 SGHTA and CDR2 FQGTGA. The CDR3 region is CASSRGRFPYNEQFF. The CDR3 DNA sequence: TGTGCCAGCAGCCGAGGACGTTTTCCATACAATGAGCAGTTCTTC. Complete variable domain (other parts from reference TRBV7-3 and TRBJ2-1): GAGVSQTPSNKVTEKGKYVELRCDPISGHTALYWYRQSLGQGPEFLIYFQGTGAADDSGLPNDRFFAVRPEGSVSTLKIQRTERGDSAVYLCASSRGRFPYNEQFFGPGTRLTVL.

The J gene is TRBJ1-2, the V gene TRBV6-6, with D unresolved. CDR1 and CDR2 (germline): MNHNY, SVGAGI (reference sequence). The V gene lost 5 bases and the J gene lost 8 bases, with 12 bases spanning the gap. This CDR3 is 12 amino acids long. As DNA, the CDR3 is TGTGCCAGCAGTCGACAAGGGAGCGGCTACACCTTC. This sequence encodes CASSRQGSGYTF.

The chain joins TRBV7-2 to TRBJ2-7; D might be TRBD1 or TRBD2, each matching 5 bases. Trimming shortened V by 5 bases and J by 6 bases, and 17 bases separated the two germline ends. The CDR3 runs to 14 residues. Germline CDR1 reads SGHTA; CDR2 reads FQGNSA. CDR3 protein: CASSPQPGTPEQYF. CDR3 sequence (DNA): TGTGCCAGCAGCCCCCAACCCGGGACCCCCGAGCAGTACTTC.

CDR3 sequence reads: CASSQGDRGIVDEQYF. DNA for the CDR3: TGTGCCAGCAGCCAAGGGGACAGGGGTATCGTTGACGAGCAGTACTTC. This sequence joins TRBV4-2 and TRBJ2-7; 10 bases agree with TRBD1. In germline, CDR1 is LGHNA, CDR2 YNFKEQ. Trimming at V came to 1 base and at J to 5 bases, leaving 8 bases not matched to a gene. This CDR3 has 16 amino acids.

The chain uses TRBV19 and TRBJ1-6, with 10 positions matching TRBD1. V lost 5 bases, J lost 8 bases, and 9 bases stayed unmatched. The CDR3 covers 16 residues. The germline CDR1 and CDR2 sequences are LNHDA and SQIVND (reference sequence). The DNA of the CDR3 is TGTGCCAGTAGTCCCAATCTGGGGACAGGGGATTCACCCCTCCACTTT. Protein product: CASSPNLGTGDSPLHF.

The chain has TRBV5-1 and TRBJ2-5; D gene unclear. This CDR3 has 15 amino acids. V lost 0 bases and J 2 bases, leaving 11 bases between the germline ends. Per germline, CDR1 SGHRS and CDR2 YFSETQ. The CDR3 nucleotides read TGCGCCAGCAGCTTGGATCACCTAAGACAAGAGACCCAGTACTTC. Protein: CASSLDHLRQETQYF.

The genes are TRBV28 and TRBJ2-2, with 11 bases aligning to TRBD2. Germline assignment: CDR1 MDHEN and CDR2 SYDVKM. Trimming cost V 6 bases and J 4 bases; bases outside gene matches: 7. The CDR3 has 16 residues. CDR3 nucleotides: TGTGCCAGCAGAAGCCCTAGCGGGAGGCGCACCGGGGAGCTGTTTTTT. Protein: CASRSPSGRRTGELFF.

The CDR3 coding sequence is TGTGCCAGCAGTTACAGGGCTTCTAACTATGGCTACACCTTC. Residues: CASSYRASNYGYTF. The chain recombines TRBV6-6 with TRBJ1-2, with unresolved D. The V and J ends lost 2 bases and 0 bases respectively, with 7 bases between them. Germline CDR1 MNHNY, CDR2 SVGAGI (reference sequence). This CDR3 contains 14 residues.

The rearrangement links TRBV2 to TRBJ1-2, with TRBD1 matching over 11 bases. CDR3 length: 14 residues. Germline V gives CDR1 SNHLY, CDR2 FYNNEI. The J segment lost 9 bases and the V segment lost 5 bases, leaving 8 bases of the junction unmatched. The CDR3, as DNA: TGTGCCAGCAGTTCAGGACAGGGGGCGCATAGCTACACCTTC. Translation: CASSSGQGAHSYTF. Full variable domain (missing parts from reference TRBV2 and TRBJ1-2): EPEVTQTPSHQVTQMGQEVILRCVPISNHLYFYWYRQILGQKVEFLVSFYNNEISEKSEIFDDQFSVERPDGSNFTLKIRSTKLEDSAMYFCASSSGQGAHSYTFGSGTRLTVV.

This sequence joins TRBV11-3 and TRBJ2-7; the match to TRBD2 covers 15 bases. From germline, CDR1 is SGHNT and CDR2 YENEEA. The CDR3 covers 16 residues. V gave up 5 bases and J gave up 6 bases; unmatched junction bases: 8. CDR3 protein: CASSKGLAGGSGEQYF. The CDR3 region has the DNA TGTGCCAGCAGCAAGGGACTAGCGGGGGGATCGGGCGAGCAGTACTTC.

This clone was seen once. The chain carries TRBV5-4 and TRBJ2-3; TRBD2 is a possible D gene (6 bases). With 2 bases removed from V and 4 bases from J, the gap between germline ends came to 14 bases. In germline, CDR1 is SGHNT, CDR2 YYREEE (reference sequence). CDR3 length: 15 residues. In nucleotides, the CDR3 is TGTGCCAGCAGCTTATACGGGAGTTCAGCAGATACGCAGTATTTT. Amino acids: CASSLYGSSADTQYF. The full variable domain, with the rest looked up from reference TRBV5-4 and TRBJ2-3, is ETGVTQSPTHLIKTRGQQVTLRCSSQSGHNTVSWYQQALGQGPQFIFQYYREEENGRGNFPPRFSGLQFPNYSSELNVNALELDDSALYLCASSLYGSSADTQYFGPGTRLTVL.

This clone was detected only once. The chain links TRBV6-5 to TRBJ1-5; a weak D match, TRBD1 (5 bases). This CDR3 has 14 amino acids. From germline, CDR1 is MNHEY and CDR2 SVGAGI. Trimming took off 2 bases at V and 7 bases at J, with 12 bases between the two ends. The CDR3 here is CASSYGVGTQPQHF. The CDR3 DNA reads TGTGCCAGCAGTTACGGGGTAGGGACGCAGCCCCAGCATTTT.

The rearrangement joins TRBV7-9 to TRBJ2-7; TRBD1 matches 9 bases. Germline loops: CDR1 SEHNR, CDR2 FQNEAQ (reference sequence). There are 15 residues in the CDR3. After removal of 3 bases from V and 6 bases from J, the junction contained 9 bases not matched to a gene. The CDR3 bases are TGTGCCAGCAGCTTGGGACAGGGCAGAGGCTCCGAGCAGTACTTC. This sequence encodes CASSLGQGRGSEQYF.

The chain recombines TRBV10-1 with TRBJ2-1; the match to TRBD2 covers 8 bases. This CDR3 has 13 residues. J was trimmed by 6 bases and V by 7 bases; bases with no gene match: 5. The germline CDR1 and CDR2 sequences are WNHNN and SYGVQD (reference sequence). The CDR3 region has the DNA TGCGCCAGCATGGCCGGGGGGGGCAATGAGCAGTTCTTC. Amino acid sequence: CASMAGGGNEQFF.

The chain is built from TRBV15 and TRBJ1-4; D gene unclear. Germline V gives CDR1 LNHNV, CDR2 YYDKDF (reference sequence). This CDR3 spans 13 amino acids. The V end was cut by 2 bases, the J end by 8 bases, with 9 bases between. The CDR3 region is CATSRLGLEKLFF. CDR3 nucleotides: TGTGCCACCAGCAGACTAGGGCTCGAAAAACTGTTTTTT. The full variable domain, its missing parts supplied by reference TRBV15 and TRBJ1-4, is DAMVIQNPRYQVTQFGKPVTLSCSQTLNHNVMYWYQQKSSQAPKLLFHYYDKDFNNEADTPDNFQSRRPNTSFCFLDIRSPGLGDTAMYLCATSRLGLEKLFFGSGTQLSVL.

CDR3 in DNA: TGCGCCAGCAGCCATGGGAGGGGGACTTCGGGGCTCGAGCAGTACTTC. Protein: CASSHGRGTSGLEQYF. This chain connects TRBV4-3 to TRBJ2-7, with D possibly being TRBD2 (7 bases). CDR3 length: 16 amino acids. Germline V gives CDR1 LGHNA, CDR2 YSLEER. V was shortened by 3 bases and J by 6 bases, with 21 bases between the two germline ends.